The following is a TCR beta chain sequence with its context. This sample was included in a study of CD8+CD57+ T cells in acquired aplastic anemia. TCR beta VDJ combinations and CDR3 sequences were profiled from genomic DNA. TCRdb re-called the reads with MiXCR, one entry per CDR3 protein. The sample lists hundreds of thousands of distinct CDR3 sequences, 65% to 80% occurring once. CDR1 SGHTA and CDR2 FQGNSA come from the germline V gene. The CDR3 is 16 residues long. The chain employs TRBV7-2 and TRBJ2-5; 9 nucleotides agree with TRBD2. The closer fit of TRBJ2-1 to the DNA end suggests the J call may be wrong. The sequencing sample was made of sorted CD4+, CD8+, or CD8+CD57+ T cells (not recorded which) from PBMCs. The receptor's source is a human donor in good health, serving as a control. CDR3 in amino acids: CASSPTFGGAGGAQFF. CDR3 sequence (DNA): TGTGCCAGCAGCCCGACCTTCGGTGGAGCGGGGGGTGCACAGTTCTTC.